Included here is one TCR beta chain sequence, with context. Assay used: immunoSEQ multiplex PCR; TCRdb lists only in-frame clones, some missing. Counted here are about 200,000 clones, roughly 84% occurring once; the ten biggest clones make up around 4.9%. The source of the sample is a study of blood T cell repertoires in COVID-19. Study information: Spain, Italy and the United States supplied samples that represented acute and convalescent COVID-19. T cells, B-cell-depleted T cells, or PBMCs provided the cDNA or gDNA that served as material.

Per the germline V gene, CDR1 is SQVTM and CDR2 is ANQGSEA. This CDR3 comprises 14 residues. The chain uses TRBV29-1 and TRBJ2-2, with D tentatively TRBD2 (5 bases). Sequencing was carried out using peripheral blood. This TCR came from a woman of 80 years or more with acute or convalescent COVID-19. The CDR3 coding sequence is TGCACCGCTCAAGGTTCGACTAACTCCGGGGAGCTGTTTTTT. This codes for CTAQGSTNSGELFF.